A single T cell receptor (beta chain) is shown here with its context. Its antigen is as yet unknown. This specimen comes from a study of blood T cells in healthy people across ages. Looking at the study overall: T cells yielded about one barcoded beta molecule per two cells through template switching. Whole-study results and caveats: Among T cells, TCR beta diversity per million cells dropped roughly linearly as age rose. Lack of knowledge of donor CMV status possibly confounded expanded clonotype changes.

With a J-beta primer mix and a sample-barcoded 5' primer, a second PCR ran about 6 to 11 cycles. TCRdb itself ran the 5' RACE reads through MiXCR, one entry per CDR3 protein. The sample holds approximately 850,000 distinct CDR3 sequences, approximately 48% seen once. The CDR3 runs 17 residues. Trimming took 0 bases from V and 4 from J; bases not matched to a gene: 15. CDR1 is DFQATT and CDR2 is SNEGSKA in the germline V gene (reference sequence). The chain links TRBV20-1 to TRBJ2-7, with 7 nucleotides matching TRBD2. The sequenced sample consisted of blood. The receptor was isolated from a man in his sixties in good health. The CDR3 reads CSARDMGSEAGLYEQYF. The CDR3 DNA is TGCAGTGCTAGAGATATGGGGTCGGAAGCGGGGCTGTACGAGCAGTACTTC.